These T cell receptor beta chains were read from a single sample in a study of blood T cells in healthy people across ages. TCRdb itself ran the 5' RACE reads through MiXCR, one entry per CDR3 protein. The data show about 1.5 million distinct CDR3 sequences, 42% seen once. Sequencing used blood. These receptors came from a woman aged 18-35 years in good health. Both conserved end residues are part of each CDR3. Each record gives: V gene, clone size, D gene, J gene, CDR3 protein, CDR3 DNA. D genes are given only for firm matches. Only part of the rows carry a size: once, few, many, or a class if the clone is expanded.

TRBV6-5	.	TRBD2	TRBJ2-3	CASSYFSSGRTDTQYF	TGTGCCAGCAGTTACTTTTCTAGCGGACGCACAGATACGCAGTATTTT
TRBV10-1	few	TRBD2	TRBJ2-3	CASSETSGSRPDTQYF	TGCGCCAGCAGTGAAACTAGCGGGAGTAGGCCAGATACGCAGTATTTT
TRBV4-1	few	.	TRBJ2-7	CASSQTATRDNEQYF	TGCGCCAGCAGCCAGACTGCAACTAGAGACAATGAGCAGTACTTC
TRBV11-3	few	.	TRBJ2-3	CASSLTVSTRDTQYF	TGTGCCAGCAGCTTAACCGTGTCCACGCGGGATACGCAGTATTTT
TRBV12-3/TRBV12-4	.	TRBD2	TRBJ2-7	CASSAGTSGSCEQYF	TGTGCCAGCAGTGCTGGGACTAGCGGCTCCTGCGAGCAGTACTTC
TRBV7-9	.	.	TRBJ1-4	CASSFYTQASEKLFF	TGTGCCAGCAGCTTTTATACCCAGGCTTCTGAAAAACTGTTTTTT
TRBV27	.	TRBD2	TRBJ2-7	CASQLAGGTAYEQYF	TGTGCCAGCCAATTGGCGGGGGGAACAGCCTACGAGCAGTACTTC
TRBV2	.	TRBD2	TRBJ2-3	CASSDGLAGGPTDTQYF	TGTGCCAGCAGTGACGGACTAGCGGGGGGCCCCACAGATACGCAGTATTTT
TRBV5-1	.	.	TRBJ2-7	CASTETPGSYEQYF	TGCGCCAGCACGGAAACGCCGGGGTCCTACGAGCAGTACTTC
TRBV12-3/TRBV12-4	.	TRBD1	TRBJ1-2	CASSPRTGGAGSGYTF	TGTGCCAGCAGTCCCCGGACAGGGGGCGCGGGGAGCGGCTACACCTTC
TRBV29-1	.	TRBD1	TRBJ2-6	CSVEDEGGWYSGANVLTF	TGCAGCGTTGAAGATGAAGGGGGCTGGTACTCCGGGGCCAACGTCCTGACTTTC
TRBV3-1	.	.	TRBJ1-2	CASSLGDTGYTF	TGTGCCAGCAGCCTGGGGGACACTGGCTACACCTTC
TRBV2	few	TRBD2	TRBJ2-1	CASRKATSGGVNEQFF	TGTGCCAGCAGAAAGGCTACTAGCGGGGGAGTCAATGAGCAGTTCTTC
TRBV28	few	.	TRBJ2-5	CASSVAGLEETQYF	TGTGCCAGCAGTGTCGCAGGGTTGGAAGAGACCCAGTACTTC
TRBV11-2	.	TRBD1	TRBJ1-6	CASSPRDSFLPLHF	TGTGCCAGCAGCCCACGGGACAGTTTCCTACCCCTCCACTTT
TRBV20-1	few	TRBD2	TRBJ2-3	CSAAGTSGRADTQYF	TGCAGTGCTGCCGGGACTAGCGGGAGAGCTGATACGCAGTATTTT
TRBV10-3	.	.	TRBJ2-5	CAISSSGTGHNQETQYF	TGTGCCATCAGCTCATCCGGGACGGGACACAACCAAGAGACCCAGTACTTC
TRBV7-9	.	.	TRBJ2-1	CASSLARTNQNNEQFF	TGTGCCAGCAGCTTAGCCCGGACTAACCAGAACAATGAGCAGTTCTTC
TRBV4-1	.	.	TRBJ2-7	CASSPLAGQHLYEQYF	TGCGCCAGCAGCCCCCTCGCAGGACAACACCTCTACGAGCAGTACTTC
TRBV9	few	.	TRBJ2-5	CASSNERVEETQYF	TGTGCCAGCAGCAACGAGCGGGTGGAAGAGACCCAGTACTTC
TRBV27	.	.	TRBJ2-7	CASSLWGQDYEQYF	TGTGCCAGCAGTTTATGGGGGCAGGACTACGAGCAGTACTTC
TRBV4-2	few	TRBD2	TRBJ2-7	CASSQDQGTSGLENYEQYF	TGTGCCAGCAGCCAAGATCAAGGGACTAGCGGGCTCGAGAATTACGAGCAGTACTTC
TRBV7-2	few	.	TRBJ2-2	CASSYADSYTGELFF	TGTGCCAGCAGCTATGCGGACTCCTACACCGGGGAGCTGTTTTTT
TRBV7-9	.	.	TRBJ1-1	CASNPTDRFNTEAFF	TGTGCCAGCAACCCCACGGACCGCTTCAACACTGAAGCTTTCTTT
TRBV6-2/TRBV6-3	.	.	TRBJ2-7	CASSLPIGEQYF	TGTGCCAGCAGCCTCCCGATCGGCGAGCAGTACTTC
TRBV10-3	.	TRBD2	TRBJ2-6	CAIRGTSGAGANVLTF	TGTGCCATCAGAGGGACTAGCGGGGCAGGGGCCAACGTCCTGACTTTC
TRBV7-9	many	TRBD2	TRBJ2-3	CASSRTSGGSTDTQYF	TGCGCCAGCAGTCGGACTAGCGGGGGTAGCACAGATACGCAGTATTTT
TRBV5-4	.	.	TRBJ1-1	CASSGGGLAEAFF	TGTGCCAGCAGCGGCGGGGGTTTGGCTGAAGCTTTCTTT
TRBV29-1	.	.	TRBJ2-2	CSVSGFNTGELFF	TGCAGCGTTTCTGGATTTAACACCGGGGAGCTGTTTTTT
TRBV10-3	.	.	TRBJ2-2	CAIRDNGNTGELFF	TGTGCCATCAGAGATAACGGAAACACCGGGGAGCTGTTTTTT
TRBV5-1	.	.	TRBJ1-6	CASSDGQRNNSPLHF	TGCGCCAGCAGCGACGGACAGCGTAATAATTCACCCCTCCACTTT
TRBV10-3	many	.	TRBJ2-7	CAISESNYEQYF	TGTGCCATCAGTGAGTCGAACTACGAGCAGTACTTC
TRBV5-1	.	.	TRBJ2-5	CASSESPGYQETQYF	TGCGCCAGCAGCGAATCCCCAGGTTACCAAGAGACCCAGTACTTC
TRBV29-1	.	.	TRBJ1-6	CSVLDSSYNSPLHF	TGCAGCGTTTTAGACAGCTCCTATAATTCACCCCTCCACTTT
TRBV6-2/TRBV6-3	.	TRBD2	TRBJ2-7	CASSYLAGQYNEQYF	TGTGCCAGCAGTTACCTAGCGGGACAGTACAATGAGCAGTACTTC
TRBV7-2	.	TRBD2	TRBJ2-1	CASSHPGRVDEQFF	TGTGCCAGCAGTCACCCCGGGAGGGTGGATGAGCAGTTCTTC
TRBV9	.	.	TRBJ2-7	CASSVEGTEQYF	TGTGCCAGCAGCGTAGAAGGCACTGAGCAGTACTTC